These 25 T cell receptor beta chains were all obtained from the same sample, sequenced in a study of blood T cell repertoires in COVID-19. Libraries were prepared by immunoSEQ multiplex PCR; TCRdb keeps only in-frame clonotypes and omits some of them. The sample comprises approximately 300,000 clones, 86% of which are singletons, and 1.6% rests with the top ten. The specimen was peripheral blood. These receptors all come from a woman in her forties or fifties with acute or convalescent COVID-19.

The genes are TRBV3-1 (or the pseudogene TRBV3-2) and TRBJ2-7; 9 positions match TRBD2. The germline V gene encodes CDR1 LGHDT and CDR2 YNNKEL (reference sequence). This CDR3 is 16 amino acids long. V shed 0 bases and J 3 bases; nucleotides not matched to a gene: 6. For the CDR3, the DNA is TGTGCCAGCAGCCAAGATAGCGGGAGTCGGGGCTACGAGCAGTACTTC. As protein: CASSQDSGSRGYEQYF.

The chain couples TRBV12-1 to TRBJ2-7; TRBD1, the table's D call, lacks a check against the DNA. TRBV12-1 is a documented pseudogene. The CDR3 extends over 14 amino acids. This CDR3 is CASRDRAPPYEQYF. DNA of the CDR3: TGTGCCAGCAGGGACAGGGCCCCTCCCTACGAGCAGTACTTC.

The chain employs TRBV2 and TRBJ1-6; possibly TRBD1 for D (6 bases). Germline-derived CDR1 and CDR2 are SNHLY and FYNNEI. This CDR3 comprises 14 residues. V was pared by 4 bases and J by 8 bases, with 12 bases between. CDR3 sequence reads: CASSGLRGYSPLHF. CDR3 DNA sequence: TGTGCCAGCAGTGGGCTCAGGGGTTATTCACCCCTCCACTTT. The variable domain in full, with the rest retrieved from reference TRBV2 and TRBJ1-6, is EPEVTQTPSHQVTQMGQEVILRCVPISNHLYFYWYRQILGQKVEFLVSFYNNEISEKSEIFDDQFSVERPDGSNFTLKIRSTKLEDSAMYFCASSGLRGYSPLHFGNGTRLTVT.

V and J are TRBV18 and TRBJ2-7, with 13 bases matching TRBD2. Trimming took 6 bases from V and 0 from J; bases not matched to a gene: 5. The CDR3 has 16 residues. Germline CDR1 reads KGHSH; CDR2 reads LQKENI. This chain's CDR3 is CASSLGLAGVSYEQYF. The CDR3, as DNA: TGTGCCAGCTCCCTCGGACTAGCGGGAGTCTCCTACGAGCAGTACTTC.

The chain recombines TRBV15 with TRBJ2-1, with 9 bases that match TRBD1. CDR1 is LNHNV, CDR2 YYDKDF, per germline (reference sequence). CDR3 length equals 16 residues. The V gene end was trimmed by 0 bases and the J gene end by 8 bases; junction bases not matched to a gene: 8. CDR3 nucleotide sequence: TGTGCCACCAGCAGAGATTATGGGACAGGGAAGGATGAGCAGTTCTTC. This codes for CATSRDYGTGKDEQFF.

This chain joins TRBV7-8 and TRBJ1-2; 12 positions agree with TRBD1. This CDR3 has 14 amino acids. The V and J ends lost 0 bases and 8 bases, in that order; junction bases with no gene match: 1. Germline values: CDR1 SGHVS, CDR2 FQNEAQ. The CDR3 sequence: CASSLAGTGGGYTF. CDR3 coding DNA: TGTGCCAGCAGCTTAGCAGGGACAGGGGGCGGCTACACCTTC.

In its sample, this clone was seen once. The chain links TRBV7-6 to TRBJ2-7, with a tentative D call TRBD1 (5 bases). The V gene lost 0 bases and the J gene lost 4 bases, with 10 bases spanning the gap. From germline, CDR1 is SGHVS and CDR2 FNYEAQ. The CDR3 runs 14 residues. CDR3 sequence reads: CASSLAGAGYEQYF. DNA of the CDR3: TGTGCCAGCAGCTTAGCAGGGGCAGGGTACGAGCAGTACTTC.

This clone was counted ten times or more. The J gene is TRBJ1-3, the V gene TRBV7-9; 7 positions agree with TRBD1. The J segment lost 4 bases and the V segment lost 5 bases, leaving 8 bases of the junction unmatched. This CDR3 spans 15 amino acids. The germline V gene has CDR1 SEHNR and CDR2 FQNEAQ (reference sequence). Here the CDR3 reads CASSPKGAGGNTIYF. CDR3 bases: TGTGCCAGCAGCCCCAAGGGGGCCGGCGGAAACACCATATATTTT.

The CDR3 loop is CASSSRLARNIQYF. The CDR3 region has the DNA TGTGCCAGCAGCTCCCGACTAGCGCGGAACATTCAGTACTTC. The V gene is TRBV11-2, the J gene TRBJ2-4; 8 bases fit TRBD2. Germline V CDR1 and CDR2: SGHAT, FQNNGV. The CDR3 is 14 amino acids. J gave up 7 bases and V 4 bases, and 6 bases lay outside the gene matches.

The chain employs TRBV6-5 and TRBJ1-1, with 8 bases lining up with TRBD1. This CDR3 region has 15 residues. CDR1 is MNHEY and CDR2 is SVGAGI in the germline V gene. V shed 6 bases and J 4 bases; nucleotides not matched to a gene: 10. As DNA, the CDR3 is TGTGCCAGCAGGTCGCCGAGGACAGGGCCCACTGAAGCTTTCTTT. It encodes CASRSPRTGPTEAFF.

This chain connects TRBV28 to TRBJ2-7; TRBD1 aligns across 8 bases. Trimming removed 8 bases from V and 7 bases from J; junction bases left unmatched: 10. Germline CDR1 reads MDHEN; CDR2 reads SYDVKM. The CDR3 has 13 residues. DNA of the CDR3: TGTGCCAGCGGGCCAGGGACAGGTGGGGAGCAGTACTTC. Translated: CASGPGTGGEQYF.

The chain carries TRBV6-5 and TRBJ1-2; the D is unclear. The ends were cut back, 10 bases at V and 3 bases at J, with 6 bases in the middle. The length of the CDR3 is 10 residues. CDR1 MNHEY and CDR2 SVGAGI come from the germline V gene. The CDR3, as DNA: TGTGCCACCAACTACTATGGCTACACCTTC. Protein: CATNYYGYTF.

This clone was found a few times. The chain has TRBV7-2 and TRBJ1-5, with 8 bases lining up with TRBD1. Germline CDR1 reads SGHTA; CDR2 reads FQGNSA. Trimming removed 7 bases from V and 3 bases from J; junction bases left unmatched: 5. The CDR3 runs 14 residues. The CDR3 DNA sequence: TGTGCCAGCACCCACAGGGGGAACAATCAGCCCCAGCATTTT. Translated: CASTHRGNNQPQHF.

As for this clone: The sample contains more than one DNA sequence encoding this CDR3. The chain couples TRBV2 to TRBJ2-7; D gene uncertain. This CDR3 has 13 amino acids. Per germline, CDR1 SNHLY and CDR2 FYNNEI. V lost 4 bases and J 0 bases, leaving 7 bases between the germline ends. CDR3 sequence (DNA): TGTGCCAGCAGTGGCGACACCTCCTACGAGCAGTACTTC. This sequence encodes CASSGDTSYEQYF.

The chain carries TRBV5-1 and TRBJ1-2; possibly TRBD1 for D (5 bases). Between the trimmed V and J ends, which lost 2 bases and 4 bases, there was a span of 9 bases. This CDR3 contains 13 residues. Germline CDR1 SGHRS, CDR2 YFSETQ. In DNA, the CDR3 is TGCGCCAGCAGCTTACAGGCGCTCTATGGCTACACCTTC. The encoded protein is CASSLQALYGYTF.

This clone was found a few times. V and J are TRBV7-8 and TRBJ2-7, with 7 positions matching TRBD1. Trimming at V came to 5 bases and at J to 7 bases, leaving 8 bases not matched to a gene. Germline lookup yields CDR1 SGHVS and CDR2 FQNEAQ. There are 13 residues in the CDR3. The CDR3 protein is CASSPDRVGEQYF. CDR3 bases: TGTGCCAGCAGCCCCGACAGGGTCGGAGAGCAGTACTTC.

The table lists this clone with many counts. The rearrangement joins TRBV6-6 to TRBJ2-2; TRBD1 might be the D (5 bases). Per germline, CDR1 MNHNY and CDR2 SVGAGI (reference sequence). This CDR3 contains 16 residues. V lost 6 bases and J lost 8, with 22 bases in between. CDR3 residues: CASSRTPNESGGELFF. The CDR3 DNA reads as TGTGCCAGCAGCCGGACACCAAACGAGAGTGGTGGGGAGCTGTTTTTT.

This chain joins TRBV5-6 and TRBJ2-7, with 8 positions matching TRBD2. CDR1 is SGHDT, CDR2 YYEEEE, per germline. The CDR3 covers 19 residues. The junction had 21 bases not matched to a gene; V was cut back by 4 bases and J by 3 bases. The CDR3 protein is CASSPVPGREVEGNYEQYF. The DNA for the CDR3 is TGTGCCAGCAGCCCAGTCCCGGGGCGGGAGGTGGAGGGGAACTACGAGCAGTACTTC.

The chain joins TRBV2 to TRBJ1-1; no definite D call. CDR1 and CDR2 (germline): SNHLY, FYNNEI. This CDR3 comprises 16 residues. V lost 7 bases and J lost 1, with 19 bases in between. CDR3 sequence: CASNLDFGRQNTEAFF. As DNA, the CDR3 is TGTGCCAGCAACTTAGATTTCGGGAGGCAGAACACTGAAGCTTTCTTT.

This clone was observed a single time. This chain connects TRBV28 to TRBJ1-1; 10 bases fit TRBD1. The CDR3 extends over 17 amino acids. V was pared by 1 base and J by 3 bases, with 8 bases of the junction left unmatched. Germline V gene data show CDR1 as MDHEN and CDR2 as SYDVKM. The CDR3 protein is CASSLYQTGTGDTEAFF. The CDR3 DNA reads TGTGCCAGCAGTTTATACCAAACCGGGACAGGGGACACTGAAGCTTTCTTT. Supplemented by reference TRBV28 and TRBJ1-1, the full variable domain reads DVKVTQSSRYLVKRTGEKVFLECVQDMDHENMFWYRQDPGLGLRLIYFSYDVKMKEKGDIPEGYSVSREKKERFSLILESASTNQTSMYLCASSLYQTGTGDTEAFFGQGTRLTVV.

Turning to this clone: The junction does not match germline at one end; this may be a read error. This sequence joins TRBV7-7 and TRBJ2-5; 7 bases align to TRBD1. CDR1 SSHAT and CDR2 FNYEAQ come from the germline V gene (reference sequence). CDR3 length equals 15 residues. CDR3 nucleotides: TGTGCTAGCACCGCGACAGGGTATTCGCAAGAGACCCAGTACTTC. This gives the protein CASTATGYSQETQYF.

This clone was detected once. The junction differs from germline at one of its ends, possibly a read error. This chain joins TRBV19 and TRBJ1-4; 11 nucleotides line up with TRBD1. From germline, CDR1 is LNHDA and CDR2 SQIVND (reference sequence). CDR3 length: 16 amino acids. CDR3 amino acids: CATKGQGAPGAKNLFF. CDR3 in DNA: TGTGCCACCAAAGGACAGGGGGCGCCCGGGGCGAAAAACCTGTTTTTT.

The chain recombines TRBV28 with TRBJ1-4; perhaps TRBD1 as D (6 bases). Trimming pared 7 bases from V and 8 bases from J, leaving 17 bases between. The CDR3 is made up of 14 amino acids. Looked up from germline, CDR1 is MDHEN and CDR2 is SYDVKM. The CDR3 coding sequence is TGTGCCAGCAACGCCGGGACAATGGGGGAAAAACTGTTTTTT. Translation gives CASNAGTMGEKLFF.

CDR3: CSATEGYGYTF. In DNA form, the CDR3 reads TGCAGCGCAACAGAAGGCTATGGCTACACCTTC. The chain has TRBV29-1 and TRBJ1-2, with D unresolved. This CDR3 has 11 residues. CDR1 is SQVTM, CDR2 ANQGSEA, per germline. Trimming removed 7 bases from V and 4 bases from J, with 10 bases in between.

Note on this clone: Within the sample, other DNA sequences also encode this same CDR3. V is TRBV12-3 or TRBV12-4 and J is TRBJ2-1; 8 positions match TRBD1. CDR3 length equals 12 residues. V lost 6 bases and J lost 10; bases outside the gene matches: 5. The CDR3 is CASSRTGNEQFF. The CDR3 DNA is TGTGCCAGCAGCCGGACAGGGAACGAGCAGTTCTTC.